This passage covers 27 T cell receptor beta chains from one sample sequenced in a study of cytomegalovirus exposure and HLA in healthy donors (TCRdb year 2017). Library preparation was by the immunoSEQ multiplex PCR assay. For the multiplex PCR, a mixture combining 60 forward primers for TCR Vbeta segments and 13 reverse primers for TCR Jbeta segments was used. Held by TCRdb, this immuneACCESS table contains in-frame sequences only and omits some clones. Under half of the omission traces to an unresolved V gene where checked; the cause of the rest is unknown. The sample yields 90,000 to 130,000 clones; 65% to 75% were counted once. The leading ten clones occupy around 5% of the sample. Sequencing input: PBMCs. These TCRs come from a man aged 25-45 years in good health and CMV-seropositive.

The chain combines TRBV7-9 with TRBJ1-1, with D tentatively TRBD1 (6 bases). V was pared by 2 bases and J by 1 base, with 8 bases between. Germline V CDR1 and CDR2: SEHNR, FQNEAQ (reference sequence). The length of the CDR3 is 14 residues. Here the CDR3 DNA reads TGTGCCAGCAGCTTATCAGGGGCGAACACTGAAGCTTTCTTT. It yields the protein CASSLSGANTEAFF.

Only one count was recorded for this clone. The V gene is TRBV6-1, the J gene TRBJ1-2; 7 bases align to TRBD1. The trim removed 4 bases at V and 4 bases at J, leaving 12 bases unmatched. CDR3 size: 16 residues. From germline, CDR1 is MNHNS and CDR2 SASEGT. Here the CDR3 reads CASSADREWVTYGYTF. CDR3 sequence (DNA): TGTGCCAGCAGTGCCGACAGGGAGTGGGTGACCTATGGCTACACCTTC.

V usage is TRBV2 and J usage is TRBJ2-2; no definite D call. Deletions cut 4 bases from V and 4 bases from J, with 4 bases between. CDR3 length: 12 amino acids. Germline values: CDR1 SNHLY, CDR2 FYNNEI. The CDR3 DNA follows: TGTGCCAGCAGTGCTACCACCGGGGAGCTGTTTTTT. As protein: CASSATTGELFF.

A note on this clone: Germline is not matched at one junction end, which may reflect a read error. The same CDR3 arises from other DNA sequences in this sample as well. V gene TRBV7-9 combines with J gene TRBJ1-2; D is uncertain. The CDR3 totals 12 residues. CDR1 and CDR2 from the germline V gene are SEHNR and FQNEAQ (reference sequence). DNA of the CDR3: TGTTCCAGCAGCTTAGGCGGCTATGGCTACACCTTC. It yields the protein CSSSLGGYGYTF.

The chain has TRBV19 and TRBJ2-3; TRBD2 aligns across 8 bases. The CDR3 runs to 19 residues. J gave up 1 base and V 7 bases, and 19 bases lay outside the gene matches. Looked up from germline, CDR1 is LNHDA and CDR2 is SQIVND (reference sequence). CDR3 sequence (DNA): TGTGCCAGTATCCCCAAAGGACACTTCTCAGCGGGGGGCACAGATACGCAGTATTTT. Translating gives CASIPKGHFSAGGTDTQYF.

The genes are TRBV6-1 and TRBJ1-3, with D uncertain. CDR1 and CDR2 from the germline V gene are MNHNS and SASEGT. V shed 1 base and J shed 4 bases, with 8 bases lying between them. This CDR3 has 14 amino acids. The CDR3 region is CASSEGAPGNTIYF. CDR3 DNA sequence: TGTGCCAGCAGTGAAGGGGCTCCGGGAAACACCATATATTTT.

The CDR3 DNA is TGTGCCAGCACCCTAAGGGGAGAGACCCAGTACTTC. Translating gives CASTLRGETQYF. V gene TRBV6-6 combines with J gene TRBJ2-5, with D possibly matching TRBD1 (5 bases). V lost 7 bases and J lost 4, with 10 bases in between. Germline V gene sequence: CDR1 MNHNY, CDR2 SVGAGI (reference sequence). The CDR3 runs to 12 residues.

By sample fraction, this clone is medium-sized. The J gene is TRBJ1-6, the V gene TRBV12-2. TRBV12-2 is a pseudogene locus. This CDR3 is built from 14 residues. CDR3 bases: TGTGCAAGTCGCTTAAGGAGGCAAAATTCACCCCTCCACTTT. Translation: CASRLRRQNSPLHF.

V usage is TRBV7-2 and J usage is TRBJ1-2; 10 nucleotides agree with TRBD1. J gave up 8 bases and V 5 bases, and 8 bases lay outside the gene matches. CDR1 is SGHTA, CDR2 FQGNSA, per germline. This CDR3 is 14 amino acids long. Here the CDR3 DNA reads TGTGCCAGCAGCCCAGACAGGGGGCGGCGGGGCTACACCTTC. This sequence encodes CASSPDRGRRGYTF.

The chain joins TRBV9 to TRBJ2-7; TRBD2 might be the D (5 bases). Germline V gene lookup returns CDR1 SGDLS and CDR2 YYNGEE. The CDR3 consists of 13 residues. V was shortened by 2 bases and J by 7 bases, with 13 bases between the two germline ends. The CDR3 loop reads CASSVGGGTEQYF. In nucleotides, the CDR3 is TGTGCCAGCAGCGTGGGCGGAGGAACGGAGCAGTACTTC.

This chain's CDR3 is CASSVGRGFNQPQHF. The CDR3 DNA reads as TGTGCCAGCAGCGTAGGTAGGGGCTTCAATCAGCCCCAGCATTTT. This chain joins TRBV9 and TRBJ1-5, with D maybe TRBD1 (5 bases). V lost 0 bases and J 3 bases, leaving 10 bases between the germline ends. CDR3 length: 15 amino acids. CDR1 and CDR2 (germline): SGDLS, YYNGEE.

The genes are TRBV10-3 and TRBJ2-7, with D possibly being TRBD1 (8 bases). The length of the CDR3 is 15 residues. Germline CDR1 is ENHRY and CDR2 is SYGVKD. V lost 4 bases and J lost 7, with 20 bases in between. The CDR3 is CAISATGGREGEQYF. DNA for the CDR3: TGTGCCATCAGTGCTACAGGGGGAAGGGAGGGGGAGCAGTACTTC.

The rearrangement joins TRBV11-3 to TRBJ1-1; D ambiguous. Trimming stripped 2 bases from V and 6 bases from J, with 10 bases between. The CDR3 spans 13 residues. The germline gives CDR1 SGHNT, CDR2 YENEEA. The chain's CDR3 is CASSLRQEAEAFF. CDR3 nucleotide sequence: TGTGCCAGCAGCTTACGGCAAGAGGCTGAAGCTTTCTTT.

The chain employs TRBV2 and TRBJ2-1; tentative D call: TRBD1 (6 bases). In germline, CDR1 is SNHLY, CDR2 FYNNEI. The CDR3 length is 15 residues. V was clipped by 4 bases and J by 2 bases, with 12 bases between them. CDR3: CASSGGRGPYNEQFF. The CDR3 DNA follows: TGTGCCAGCAGTGGGGGCAGGGGCCCCTACAATGAGCAGTTCTTC.

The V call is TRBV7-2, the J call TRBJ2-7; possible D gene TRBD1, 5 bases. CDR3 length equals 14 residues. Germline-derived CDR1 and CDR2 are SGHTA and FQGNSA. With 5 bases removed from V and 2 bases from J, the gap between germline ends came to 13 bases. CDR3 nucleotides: TGTGCCAGCAGCGAATGGCAGGGCCCCTACGAGCAGTACTTC. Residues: CASSEWQGPYEQYF.

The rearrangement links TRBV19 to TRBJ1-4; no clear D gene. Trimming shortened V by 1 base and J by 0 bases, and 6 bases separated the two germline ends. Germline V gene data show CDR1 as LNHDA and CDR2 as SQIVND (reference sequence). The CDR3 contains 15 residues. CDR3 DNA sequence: TGTGCCAGTAGTATAGGAACAGCAACTAATGAAAAACTGTTTTTT. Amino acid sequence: CASSIGTATNEKLFF.

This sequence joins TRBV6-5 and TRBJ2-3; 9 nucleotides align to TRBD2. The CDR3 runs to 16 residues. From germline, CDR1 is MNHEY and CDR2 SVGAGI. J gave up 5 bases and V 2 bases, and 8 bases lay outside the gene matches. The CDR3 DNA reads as TGTGCCAGCAGTTACGTTGCGACTAGCGGCGGAGATACGCAGTATTTT. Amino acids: CASSYVATSGGDTQYF.

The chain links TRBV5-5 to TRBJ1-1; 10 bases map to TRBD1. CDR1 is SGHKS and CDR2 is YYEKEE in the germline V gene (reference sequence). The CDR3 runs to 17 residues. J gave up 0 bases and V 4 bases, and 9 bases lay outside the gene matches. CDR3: CASSTGGTGALNTEAFF. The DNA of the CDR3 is TGTGCCAGCAGCACAGGTGGGACAGGGGCCTTGAACACTGAAGCTTTCTTT. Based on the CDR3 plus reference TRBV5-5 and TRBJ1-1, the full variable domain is DAGVTQSPTHLIKTRGQQVTLRCSPISGHKSVSWYQQVLGQGPQFIFQYYEKEERGRGNFPDRFSARQFPNYSSELNVNALLLGDSALYLCASSTGGTGALNTEAFFGQGTRLTVV.

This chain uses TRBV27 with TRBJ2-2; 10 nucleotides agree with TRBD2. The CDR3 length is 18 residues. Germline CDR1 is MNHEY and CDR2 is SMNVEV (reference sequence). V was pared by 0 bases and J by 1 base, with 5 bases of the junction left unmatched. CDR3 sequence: CASSLSRASGGNTGELFF. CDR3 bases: TGTGCCAGCAGTTTATCGCGGGCTAGCGGGGGGAACACCGGGGAGCTGTTTTTT.

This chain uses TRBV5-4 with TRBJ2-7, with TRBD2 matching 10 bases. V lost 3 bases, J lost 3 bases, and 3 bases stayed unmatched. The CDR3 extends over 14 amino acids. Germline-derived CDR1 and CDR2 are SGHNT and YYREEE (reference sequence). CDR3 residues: CASSSSGGFYEQYF. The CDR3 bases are TGTGCCAGCAGCTCTAGCGGGGGATTCTACGAGCAGTACTTC.

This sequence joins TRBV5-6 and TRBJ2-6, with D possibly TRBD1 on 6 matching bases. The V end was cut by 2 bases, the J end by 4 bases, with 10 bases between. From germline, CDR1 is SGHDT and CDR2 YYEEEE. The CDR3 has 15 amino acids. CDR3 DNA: TGTGCCAGCAGCTTAGGGGGAACCGGGGCCAACGTCCTGACTTTC. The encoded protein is CASSLGGTGANVLTF.

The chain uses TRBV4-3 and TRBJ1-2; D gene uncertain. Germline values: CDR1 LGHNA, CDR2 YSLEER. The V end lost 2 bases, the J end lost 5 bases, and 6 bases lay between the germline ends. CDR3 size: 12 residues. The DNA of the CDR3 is TGCGCCAGCAGCCAAACTGATTATGGCTACACCTTC. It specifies CASSQTDYGYTF.

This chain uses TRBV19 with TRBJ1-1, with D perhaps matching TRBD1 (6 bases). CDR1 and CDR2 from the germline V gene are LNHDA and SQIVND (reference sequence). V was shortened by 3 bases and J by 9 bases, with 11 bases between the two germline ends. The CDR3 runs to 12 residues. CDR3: CASSIQQGQAFF. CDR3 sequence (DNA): TGTGCCAGTAGTATCCAACAGGGCCAAGCTTTCTTT.

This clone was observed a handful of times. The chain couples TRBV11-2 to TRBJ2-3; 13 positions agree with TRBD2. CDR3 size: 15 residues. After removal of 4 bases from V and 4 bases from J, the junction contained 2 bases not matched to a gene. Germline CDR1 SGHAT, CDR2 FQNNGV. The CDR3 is CASSSTSGGADTQYF. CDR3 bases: TGTGCCAGCAGCTCCACTAGCGGGGGGGCAGATACGCAGTATTTT.

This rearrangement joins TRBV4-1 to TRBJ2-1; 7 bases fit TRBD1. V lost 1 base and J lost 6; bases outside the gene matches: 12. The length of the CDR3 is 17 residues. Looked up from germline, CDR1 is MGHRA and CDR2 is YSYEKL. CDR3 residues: CASSQGPTEGASNEQFF. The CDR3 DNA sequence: TGCGCCAGCAGCCAAGGTCCCACAGAGGGGGCCTCCAATGAGCAGTTCTTC.

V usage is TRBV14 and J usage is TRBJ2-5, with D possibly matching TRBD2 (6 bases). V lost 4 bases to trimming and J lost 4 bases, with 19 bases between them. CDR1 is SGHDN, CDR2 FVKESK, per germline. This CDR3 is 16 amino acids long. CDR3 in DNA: TGTGCCAGCAGCCGATCCGGCGGGGCCACGCGAGAGACCCAGTACTTC. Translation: CASSRSGGATRETQYF.

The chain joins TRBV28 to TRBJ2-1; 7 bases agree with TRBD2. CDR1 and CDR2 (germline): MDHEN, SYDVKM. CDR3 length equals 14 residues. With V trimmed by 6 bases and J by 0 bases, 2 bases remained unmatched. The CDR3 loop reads CASSPGGSYNEQFF. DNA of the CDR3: TGTGCCAGCAGCCCGGGGGGCTCCTACAATGAGCAGTTCTTC. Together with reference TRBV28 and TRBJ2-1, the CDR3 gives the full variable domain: DVKVTQSSRYLVKRTGEKVFLECVQDMDHENMFWYRQDPGLGLRLIYFSYDVKMKEKGDIPEGYSVSREKKERFSLILESASTNQTSMYLCASSPGGSYNEQFFGPGTRLTVL.